This record covers a single T cell receptor beta chain. This specimen includes other DNA sequences encoding the same CDR3. These data come from a study of T cell responses to AZD1222 COVID-19 vaccine. Here immunoSEQ multiplex PCR was the method, and the copy in TCRdb shows in-frame clones only, minus some. This table holds approximately 76,000 clones, more than 70% found once. The clonotype was recovered from an adult in good health. The material sequenced was peripheral blood, taken on day 0 of AZD1222 vaccination.

CDR3 residues: CASSLQGSYGYTF. The CDR3 DNA sequence: TGTGCCAGCAGTTTACAGGGGTCCTATGGCTACACCTTC. The chain is built from TRBV6-2 or TRBV6-3 and TRBJ1-2; 7 nucleotides line up with TRBD1. CDR1 and CDR2 (germline): MNHEY, SVGEGT. The CDR3 contains 13 residues. V lost 4 bases, J lost 4 bases, and 3 bases stayed unmatched.